Listed below are T cell receptor beta chains from one sample, sequenced in a study of T-cell reconstitution after alpha-beta-depleted transplantation in children. TCRdb reprocessed the PCR reads via MiXCR and lists one record per CDR3 protein. The sample holds about 830,000 distinct CDR3 sequences, around 15% seen once. The specimen comprised PBMCs, mostly from graft donor cells, sampled 360 days after TCRalphabeta/CD19-depleted stem cell transplant. The receptors shown here come from a male patient younger than 18 who had a stem cell transplant for acute lymphoblastic leukemia, so the T cells may come from the graft donor. Both conserved end residues are part of each CDR3. The order of the fields is V gene, clone size, CDR3 length, J gene, D gene, CDR3 DNA, CDR3 protein. D genes are given only for firm matches. The size field is filled for only some rows; it gives once, few, many or a size class.

TRBV24-1	few	18	TRBJ2-7	TRBD2	TGTGCCACCAGAGCTAGCGGGAGGGCCGGCATTAGCTCCTACGAGCAGTACTTC	CATRASGRAGISSYEQYF
TRBV29-1	few	12	TRBJ1-1	NA	TGCAGCGTTGAAACAGTGAACACTGAAGCTTTCTTT	CSVETVNTEAFF
TRBV20-1	NA	13	TRBJ2-7	NA	TGCAGTGCTAGTGCGAGCGTGACCTACGAGCAGTACTTC	CSASASVTYEQYF
TRBV2	few	15	TRBJ2-4	NA	TGTGCCAGCATTGACTCTGGACTAGCCAAAAACATTCAGTACTTC	CASIDSGLAKNIQYF
TRBV20-1	few	16	TRBJ2-3	TRBD2	TGCAGTGCTGGGAATTGGCCTAGCGGGCCGGCAGATACGCAGTATTTT	CSAGNWPSGPADTQYF
TRBV12-3/TRBV12-4	NA	18	TRBJ2-2	NA	TGTGCCAGCAGTCCCTGGGCAATAGCGGATACTCACACCGGGGAGCTGTTTTTT	CASSPWAIADTHTGELFF
TRBV6-1	few	17	TRBJ2-3	NA	TGTGCCAGCAGCGCGGCTGGGGCGGCACCTAGCACAGATACGCAGTATTTT	CASSAAGAAPSTDTQYF
TRBV7-9	few	15	TRBJ2-1	NA	TGTGCCAGCAGCGGTCAGAACCGAATCTACAATGAGCAGTTCTTC	CASSGQNRIYNEQFF
TRBV7-9	NA	12	TRBJ2-2	TRBD2	TGTGCCCTAGCGGGAGTCACCGGGGAGCTGTTTTTT	CALAGVTGELFF
TRBV5-1	many	14	TRBJ2-1	TRBD2	TGCGCCAGCGGACTAGAGCACTCCTACAATGAGCAGTTCTTC	CASGLEHSYNEQFF
TRBV20-1	few	15	TRBJ2-2	NA	TGCAGTGCTAGAGATGCCAGCGGACTCACCGGGGAGCTGTTTTTT	CSARDASGLTGELFF
TRBV2	many	13	TRBJ2-1	NA	TGTGCCAGCAGGGTGTTCTCCTACAATGAGCAGTTCTTC	CASRVFSYNEQFF
TRBV10-3	NA	13	TRBJ1-1	NA	TGTGCCATCAGGCCCTCCGAGAACACTGAAGCTTTCTTT	CAIRPSENTEAFF
TRBV5-1	few	12	TRBJ1-1	NA	TGCGCCAGCAGCTTGGTGGGCGAGAAAGCTTTCTTT	CASSLVGEKAFF
TRBV5-6	NA	14	TRBJ2-4	NA	TGTGCCAGCAGCTTGACAGGGACCAAAAACATTCAGTACTTC	CASSLTGTKNIQYF
TRBV5-1	few	18	TRBJ2-7	TRBD2	TGCGCCAGCAGCTTGTGGGGACTAGCGGGAGCTAACTCCTACGAGCAGTACTTC	CASSLWGLAGANSYEQYF
TRBV20-1	NA	14	TRBJ2-7	TRBD1	TGCGGGGTCCCCCGCCGGGACAGGGGGGACGAGCAGTACTTC	CGVPRRDRGDEQYF
TRBV16	NA	11	TRBJ2-7	TRBD2	TGTGCCAGCAGCCATGGACTAGTCTTATACTTC	CASSHGLVLYF
TRBV10-3	NA	18	TRBJ1-5	TRBD1	TGTGCCATCAGCAACGTACCCACAGGGGGCACTAGCAATCAGCCCCAGCATTTT	CAISNVPTGGTSNQPQHF
TRBV12-3/TRBV12-4	NA	11	TRBJ2-1	NA	TGTGCCACACAGGAGGGGAATGAGCAGTTCTTC	CATQEGNEQFF
TRBV18	NA	15	TRBJ2-3	NA	TGTGCCAGCTCACCGCCCCTCGGCCCCGCAGATACGCAGTATTTT	CASSPPLGPADTQYF
TRBV19	few	13	TRBJ1-3	NA	TGTGCCAGTAGTGGGCTGGCTGGAAACACCATATATTTT	CASSGLAGNTIYF
TRBV24-1	NA	13	TRBJ1-5	NA	TGTGCCACCAGTGGGGGCCCGGGGGGGGCCCAGCATTTT	CATSGGPGGAQHF
TRBV5-1	few	15	TRBJ1-1	TRBD1	TGCGCCAGCAGCCTGCGGGACAGGGAGTGGACTGAAGCTTTCTTT	CASSLRDREWTEAFF
TRBV29-1	NA	14	TRBJ2-3	TRBD1	TGCAGCGTTGAAAGGGGGCTAGTCACAGATACGCAGTATTTT	CSVERGLVTDTQYF
TRBV11-1	NA	15	TRBJ2-7	TRBD2	TGTGCCAGCAGCCGCGGACTAGCGGGAGAGTACGAGCAGTACTTC	CASSRGLAGEYEQYF
TRBV4-1	few	17	TRBJ2-4	NA	TGCGCCAGCAGCCTAGGACAGCAAAGTGGAGCCAAAAACATTCAGTACTTC	CASSLGQQSGAKNIQYF
TRBV12-3/TRBV12-4	NA	16	TRBJ2-1	TRBD2	TGTGCCAGCAGTCCTAGGACTAGCGGGAGTGGGAATGAGCAGTTCTTC	CASSPRTSGSGNEQFF
TRBV11-2	few	16	TRBJ1-1	NA	TGTGCCAGCAGCTCGGCTCGACCGGGACAGAACACTGAAGCTTTCTTT	CASSSARPGQNTEAFF
TRBV7-9	few	15	TRBJ2-1	TRBD2	TGTGCCAGCAGCGAACTAGCGGGAGGTATGGATGAGCAGTTCTTC	CASSELAGGMDEQFF
TRBV27	few	17	TRBJ2-5	TRBD1	TGTGCCAGCAGTATCCGACAGGGCCTCCCCATCCAAGAGACCCAGTACTTC	CASSIRQGLPIQETQYF
TRBV9	many	15	TRBJ2-1	NA	TGTGCCAGCAGCGCGGACGTGAGCTCCTACAATGAGCAGTTCTTC	CASSADVSSYNEQFF
TRBV5-1	many	13	TRBJ1-2	NA	TGCGCCAGCAGCTTCGGGCCCACTATTGGCTACACCTTC	CASSFGPTIGYTF
TRBV27	NA	15	TRBJ1-2	TRBD1	TGTGCCAGCAGTTTATGGCCGACAGGGAACTATGGCTACACCTTC	CASSLWPTGNYGYTF
TRBV29-1	few	14	TRBJ2-7	NA	TGCAGCGTTGAGCCCAGTTGGTCTCCCAACGAGCAGTACTTC	CSVEPSWSPNEQYF
TRBV2	medium-sized	13	TRBJ2-2	NA	TGTGCCAGCAAAACTGGATACACCGGGGAGCTGTTTTTT	CASKTGYTGELFF
TRBV27	NA	19	TRBJ2-2	TRBD2	TGTGCCAGCAGTTCCGGGGGACTAGCGGGAGTTGCCGGTCCCGGGGAGCTGTTTTTT	CASSSGGLAGVAGPGELFF
TRBV11-2	many	15	TRBJ2-7	TRBD1	TGTGCCAGCAGCTACCGGGACAGACTTTCCTACGAGCAGTACTTC	CASSYRDRLSYEQYF
TRBV12-3/TRBV12-4	many	14	TRBJ2-7	NA	TGTGCCAGCAGTATCACAGGGAGCGCCTACGAGCAGTACTTC	CASSITGSAYEQYF
TRBV11-2	few	15	TRBJ2-1	TRBD2	TGTGCCAGCAGCCAACTAGCGGGAGTTTTTAATGAGCAGTTCTTC	CASSQLAGVFNEQFF
TRBV7-2	few	15	TRBJ2-5	NA	TGTGCCAGCAGCTTAAATTCCTTCCAGGGAGAGACCCAGTACTTC	CASSLNSFQGETQYF
TRBV12-3/TRBV12-4	NA	18	TRBJ2-3	TRBD2	TGTGCCAGCAGTCCGTGGACTAGCGGGAGTCCGGGAACAGATACGCAGTATTTT	CASSPWTSGSPGTDTQYF
TRBV12-3/TRBV12-4	few	15	TRBJ2-5	TRBD1	TGTGCCAGCAGTCTTCGACAGGGCGTGGAGGAGACCCAGTACTTC	CASSLRQGVEETQYF
TRBV11-2	NA	18	TRBJ2-3	TRBD2	TGTGCCAGCAGCTTCCTAGCGGGACTCGCCGGCAACACAGATACGCAGTATTTT	CASSFLAGLAGNTDTQYF
TRBV11-1	NA	19	TRBJ2-1	NA	TGTGCCAGCAGCTATGCTCTCGTAGGTAAGGGACGCAAGTACAATGAGCAGTTCTTC	CASSYALVGKGRKYNEQFF
TRBV10-3	NA	14	TRBJ2-1	TRBD2	TGTGCCATCAGTGAGTTAGCGGGAGAGGGTGAGCAGTTCTTC	CAISELAGEGEQFF
TRBV20-1	NA	18	TRBJ2-3	NA	TGCAGTGCTGATCCGGGATTCCTGACCCCCGAGAAAGGGGATACGCAGTATTTT	CSADPGFLTPEKGDTQYF
TRBV25-1	once	11	TRBJ2-7	NA	TGTGCCAGCAGTATTGTATACGAGCAGTACTTC	CASSIVYEQYF
TRBV6-5	NA	14	TRBJ2-1	TRBD2	TGTGCCAGCAGTTACTCGATACGGGCGGGAGGCCAGTTCTTC	CASSYSIRAGGQFF
TRBV20-1	NA	14	TRBJ2-7	TRBD2	TGCAGTGCTACTTCTAGCGGGAGGACCTACGAGCAGTACTTC	CSATSSGRTYEQYF
TRBV10-3	few	15	TRBJ1-1	NA	TGTGCCATCAGTGAAAGTTGGCAGGGGAGGACTGAAGCTTTCTTT	CAISESWQGRTEAFF
TRBV12-3/TRBV12-4	few	15	TRBJ2-5	NA	TGTGCCAGCAGTGGACAGCCGGGGAGCGTCACAAAAGAGTACTTC	CASSGQPGSVTKEYF